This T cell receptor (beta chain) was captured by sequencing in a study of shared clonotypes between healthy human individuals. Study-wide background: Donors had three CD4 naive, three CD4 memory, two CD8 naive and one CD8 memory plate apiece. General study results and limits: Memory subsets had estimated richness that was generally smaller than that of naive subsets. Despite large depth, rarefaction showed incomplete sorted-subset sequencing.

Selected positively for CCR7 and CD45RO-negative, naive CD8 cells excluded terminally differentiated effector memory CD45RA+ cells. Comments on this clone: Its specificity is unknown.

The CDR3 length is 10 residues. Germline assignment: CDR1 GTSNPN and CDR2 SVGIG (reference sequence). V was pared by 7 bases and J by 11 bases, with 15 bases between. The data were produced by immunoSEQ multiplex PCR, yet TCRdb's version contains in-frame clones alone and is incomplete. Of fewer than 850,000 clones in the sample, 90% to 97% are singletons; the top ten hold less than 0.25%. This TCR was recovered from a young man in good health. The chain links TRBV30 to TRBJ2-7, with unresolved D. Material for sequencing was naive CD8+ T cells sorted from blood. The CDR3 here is CALLANMEYF. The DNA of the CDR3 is TGTGCCTTACTTGCCAACATGGAGTACTTC.